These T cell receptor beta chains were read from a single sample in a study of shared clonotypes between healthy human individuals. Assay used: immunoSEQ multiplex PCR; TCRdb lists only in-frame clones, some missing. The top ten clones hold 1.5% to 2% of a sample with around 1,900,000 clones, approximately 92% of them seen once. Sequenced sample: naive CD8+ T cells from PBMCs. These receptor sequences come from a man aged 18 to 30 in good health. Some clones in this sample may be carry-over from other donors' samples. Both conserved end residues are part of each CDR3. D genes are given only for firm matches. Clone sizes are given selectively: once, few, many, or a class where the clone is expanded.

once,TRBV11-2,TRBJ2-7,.,TGTGCCAGCAGCTTTGGTTCCGGGGCGTACGAGCAGTACTTC,CASSFGSGAYEQYF
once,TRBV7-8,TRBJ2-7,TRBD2,TGTGCCAGCAGCTTAGTGGGGGGGAGCTCCTACGAGCAGTACTTC,CASSLVGGSSYEQYF
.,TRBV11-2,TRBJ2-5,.,TGTGCCAGCGGGGAGACCCAGTACTTC,CASGETQYF
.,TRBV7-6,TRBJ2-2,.,TGTGCCAGCAGCGCAGGGTGGTCCCCGAACACCGGGGAGCTGTTTTTT,CASSAGWSPNTGELFF
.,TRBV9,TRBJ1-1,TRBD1,TGTGCCAGCAGCGTCACAGGGGGCCCTACAGCTGAAGCTTTCTTT,CASSVTGGPTAEAFF
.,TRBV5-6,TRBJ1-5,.,TGTGCCAGCAGCTTAATAGGAGATAATCAGCCCCAGCATTTT,CASSLIGDNQPQHF
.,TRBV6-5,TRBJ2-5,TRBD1,TGTGCCAGCAGTTACACCCAAAAGACAGGGCACAAGACCCAGTACTTC,CASSYTQKTGHKTQYF
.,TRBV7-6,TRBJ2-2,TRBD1,TGTGCCAGCAGCTTAGCTACGCAGGGGGCTAACACCGGGGAGCTGTTTTTT,CASSLATQGANTGELFF
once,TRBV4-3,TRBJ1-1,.,TGCGCCAGCAGCCATGGGCAGAGGTCACGAGCTTTCTTT,CASSHGQRSRAFF
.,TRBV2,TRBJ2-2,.,TGTGCCAGCAGCGACGGGGACACCGGGGAGCTGTTTTTT,CASSDGDTGELFF
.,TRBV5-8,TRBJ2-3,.,TGTGCCAGCAGCACCCAATGGGGACCGAGGAGCACAGATACGCAGTATTTT,CASSTQWGPRSTDTQYF
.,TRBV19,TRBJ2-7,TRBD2,TGTGCCAGTAGTCTAGCGGAGGGGTTATACGAGCAGTACTTC,CASSLAEGLYEQYF
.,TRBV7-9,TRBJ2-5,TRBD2,TGTGCCAGCAGCCCAGGGACTAGCGCTCAAGAGACCCAGTACTTC,CASSPGTSAQETQYF
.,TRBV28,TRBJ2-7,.,TGTGCCAGCAGGGAACCGGACACTGGAGTATTCGAGCAGTACTTC,CASREPDTGVFEQYF
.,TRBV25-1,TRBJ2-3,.,TGTGCCAGCAGTGAAGTAGGGCCGTCGACAGATACGCAGTATTTT,CASSEVGPSTDTQYF
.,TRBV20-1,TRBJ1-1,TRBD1,TGCAGAACAGGGGAGGGAGCTTTCTTT,CRTGEGAFF
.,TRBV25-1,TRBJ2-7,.,TGTGCCAGCGGGCCTTGGGAATACGAGCAGTACTTC,CASGPWEYEQYF
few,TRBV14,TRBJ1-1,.,TGTGCCAGCAGCCTCCGGGAAACTGAAGCTTTCTTT,CASSLRETEAFF
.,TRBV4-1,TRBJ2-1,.,TGCGCCAGCAGCTTCAAGATGGGGGGGCTACTCGACAATGAGCAGTTCTTC,CASSFKMGGLLDNEQFF
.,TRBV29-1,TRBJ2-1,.,TGCAGCGTTGAAGGGACCGAGACTAGTTACTCCTACAATGAGCAGTTCTTC,CSVEGTETSYSYNEQFF
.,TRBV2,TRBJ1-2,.,TGTGCCAGCAGTGAAGAGGGTCAGCCTAGAGATGGCTACACCTTC,CASSEEGQPRDGYTF
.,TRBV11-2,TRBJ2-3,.,TGTGCCAGCAGCTTAGCCCGGAATACGCAGTATTTT,CASSLARNTQYF
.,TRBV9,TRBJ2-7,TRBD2,TGTGCCAGCAGCGTAGAACTAGCGGGAGCAAACGAGCAGTACTTC,CASSVELAGANEQYF
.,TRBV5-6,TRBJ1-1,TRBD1,TGTGCCAGCAGCCCCGACGGGACAGGCTATCTGAACACTGAAGCTTTCTTT,CASSPDGTGYLNTEAFF
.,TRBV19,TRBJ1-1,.,TGTGCCAGTAGTTTGGGGGGAGGCGTTGAAGCTTTCTTT,CASSLGGGVEAFF
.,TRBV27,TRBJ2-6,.,TGTGCCAGCAGTTTGTTGGGTGGTGGGGCCAACGTCCTGACTTTC,CASSLLGGGANVLTF
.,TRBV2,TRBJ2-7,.,TGTGCCAGCAGTGCGGGAGACTACGAGCAGTACTTC,CASSAGDYEQYF
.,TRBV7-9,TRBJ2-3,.,TGTGCCAGCAGCCCCCCCCGCAGGGACCCAGATACGCAGTATTTT,CASSPPRRDPDTQYF
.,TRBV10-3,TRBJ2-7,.,TGTGCCATCAGTGAGTCGGGGACCAACCCCTACGAGCAGTACTTC,CAISESGTNPYEQYF
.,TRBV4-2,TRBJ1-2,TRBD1,TGTGCCAGCAGCCAAGGGACAGGGGAATATGGCTACACCTTC,CASSQGTGEYGYTF
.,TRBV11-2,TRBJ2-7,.,TGTGCCAGCAGCTTAGAAAGGGACTACGAGCAGTACTTC,CASSLERDYEQYF
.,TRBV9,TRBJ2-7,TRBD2,TGTGCCAGCAGCCCAACTAGCGGGATTGAGCAGTACTTC,CASSPTSGIEQYF
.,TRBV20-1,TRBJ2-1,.,TGCAGTGCTAGGCCGGGACTGGCCGCATTCTTC,CSARPGLAAFF
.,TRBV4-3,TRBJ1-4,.,TGCGCCAGCAGCCAAAAGGGGGGCCCATATGAAAAACTGTTTTTT,CASSQKGGPYEKLFF
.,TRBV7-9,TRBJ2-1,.,TGTGCCAGCAGCCCCCAAGGAGCGGGTAATGAGCAGTTCTTC,CASSPQGAGNEQFF
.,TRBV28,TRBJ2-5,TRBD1,TGTGCCAGCAGACTCTACAGACAGGGCTCTGGGGTCGGGGAGACCCAGTACTTC,CASRLYRQGSGVGETQYF
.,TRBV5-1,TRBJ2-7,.,TGCGCCAGCAGCCCGACCCGGGGTGCGGGAGAGCAGTACTTC,CASSPTRGAGEQYF
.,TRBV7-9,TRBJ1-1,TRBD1,TGTGCCAGCAGCTTGGGGACAGGGCGCACTGAAGCTTTCTTT,CASSLGTGRTEAFF
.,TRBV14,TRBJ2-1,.,TGTGCCAGCAGCCAAGATTGGGGGAATGAGCAGTTCTTC,CASSQDWGNEQFF